This TCR beta chain was documented in a study of cytomegalovirus exposure and HLA in healthy donors. This clone has ten or more counts. Germline values: CDR1 SNHLY, CDR2 FYNNEI. The CDR3 consists of 13 residues. J was trimmed by 7 bases and V by 6 bases; bases with no gene match: 4. Assay: immunoSEQ multiplex PCR; the TCRdb copy retains only in-frame clones and omits some. Found here are some 170,000 clones, about 86% of them singletons; the top ten hold approximately 1.5%. Sequencing used PBMCs. The sequence derives from a woman aged 30 to 39 in good health and CMV-seronegative. The chain has TRBV2 and TRBJ1-4; 8 nucleotides line up with TRBD1. The CDR3 DNA sequence: TGTGCCAGCAGCCCGGGACAGGCTGAAAAACTGTTTTTT. It translates to CASSPGQAEKLFF.